The T cell receptor beta chain under discussion was sequenced for a study of T cells in Graves' hyperthyroidism and ophthalmopathy. Study as a whole: Prior to any treatment, at the point of initial diagnosis, peripheral blood was collected. The study's findings and limits: Among thyroid clonotypes expanded above 0.001, most also appeared in blood.

Over 18 months, lack of ophthalmopathy progression marked Graves' hyperthyroidism as stable. The CDR3 is 17 residues long. CDR1 and CDR2 (germline): MNHNS, SASEGT. With 5 bases clipped from V and 4 bases from J, the junction kept 11 bases outside the gene matches. The sample holds a few counts of this clonotype. Its antigen is undetermined. The TCR beta CDR3 regions underwent amplification using RNA transcripts as the source. In the first-round RT-PCR of the TCR CDR3, the HTBI primer set was used. Using its own MiXCR run on the multiplex PCR reads, TCRdb lists one record per CDR3 protein. The repertoire holds approximately 520,000 distinct CDR3 sequences, with less than 25% as singletons.

The clonotype was recovered from a man aged 18 to 30 with Graves' hyperthyroidism. The sequenced sample consisted of blood. The rearrangement uses TRBV6-1 and TRBJ2-5; TRBD2 aligns across 12 bases. The CDR3 here is CASSQPGLAGSSETQYF. The CDR3 region has the DNA TGTGCCAGCAGTCAGCCGGGACTAGCGGGTTCCTCAGAGACCCAGTACTTC.